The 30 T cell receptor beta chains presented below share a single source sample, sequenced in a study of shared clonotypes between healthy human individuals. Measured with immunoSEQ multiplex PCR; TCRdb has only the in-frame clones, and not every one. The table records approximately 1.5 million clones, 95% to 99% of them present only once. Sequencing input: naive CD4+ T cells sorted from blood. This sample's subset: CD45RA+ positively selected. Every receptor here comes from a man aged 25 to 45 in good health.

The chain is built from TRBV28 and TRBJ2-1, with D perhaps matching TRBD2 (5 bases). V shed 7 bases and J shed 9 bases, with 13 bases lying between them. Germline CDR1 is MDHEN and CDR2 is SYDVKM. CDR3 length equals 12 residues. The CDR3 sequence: CASTTTGSEQFF. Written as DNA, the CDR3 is TGTGCCAGCACCACTACGGGGAGTGAGCAGTTCTTC.

CDR3 DNA: TGTGCCAGCTCACCGACTAGCGGGTCGGGAGAAAACCAGTACTTC. Its protein is CASSPTSGSGENQYF. This chain uses TRBV18 with TRBJ2-5, with 10 bases aligning to TRBD2. The CDR3 has 15 amino acids. V gave up 3 bases and J gave up 10 bases; unmatched junction bases: 11. Germline V CDR1 and CDR2: KGHSH, LQKENI. The full variable domain, its missing parts supplied by reference TRBV18 and TRBJ2-5, is NAGVMQNPRHLVRRRGQEARLRCSPMKGHSHVYWYRQLPEEGLKFMVYLQKENIIDESGMPKERFSAEFPKEGPSILRIQQVVRGDSAAYFCASSPTSGSGENQYFGPGTRLLVL.

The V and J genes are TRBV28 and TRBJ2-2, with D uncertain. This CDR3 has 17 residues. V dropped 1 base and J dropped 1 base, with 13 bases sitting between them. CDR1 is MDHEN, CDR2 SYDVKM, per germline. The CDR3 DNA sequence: TGTGCCAGCAGTTTATTAGGGCGAAACCTGAACACCGGGGAGCTGTTTTTT. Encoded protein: CASSLLGRNLNTGELFF. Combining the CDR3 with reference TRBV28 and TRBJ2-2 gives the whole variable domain DVKVTQSSRYLVKRTGEKVFLECVQDMDHENMFWYRQDPGLGLRLIYFSYDVKMKEKGDIPEGYSVSREKKERFSLILESASTNQTSMYLCASSLLGRNLNTGELFFGEGSRLTVL.

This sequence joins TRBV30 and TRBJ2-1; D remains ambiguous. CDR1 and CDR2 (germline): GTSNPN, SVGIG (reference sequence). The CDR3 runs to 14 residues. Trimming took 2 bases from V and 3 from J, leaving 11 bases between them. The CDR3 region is CAWSKSVNYNEQFF. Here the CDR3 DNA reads TGTGCCTGGAGTAAAAGCGTGAACTACAATGAGCAGTTCTTC.

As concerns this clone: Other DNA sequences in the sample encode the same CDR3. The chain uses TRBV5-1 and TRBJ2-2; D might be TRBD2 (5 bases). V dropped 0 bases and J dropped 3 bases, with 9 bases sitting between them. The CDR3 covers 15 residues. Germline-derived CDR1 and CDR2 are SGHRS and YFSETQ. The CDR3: CASSLGGRDTGELFF. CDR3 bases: TGCGCCAGCAGCTTGGGAGGGCGGGACACCGGGGAGCTGTTTTTT.

The chain's CDR3 is CASSLGLAGVGTQYF. DNA for the CDR3: TGCGCCAGCAGCCTGGGACTAGCGGGAGTCGGTACGCAGTATTTT. This sequence joins TRBV10-1 and TRBJ2-3, with TRBD2 matching 14 bases. Germline CDR1 and CDR2: WNHNN and SYGVQD (reference sequence). With V trimmed by 6 bases and J by 8 bases, 7 bases remained unmatched. This CDR3 region has 15 residues.

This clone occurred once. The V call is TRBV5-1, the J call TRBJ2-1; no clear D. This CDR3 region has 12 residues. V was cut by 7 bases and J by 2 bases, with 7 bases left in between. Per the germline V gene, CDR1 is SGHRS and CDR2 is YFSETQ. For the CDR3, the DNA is TGCGCCAGCGGCATAGCCTACAATGAGCAGTTCTTC. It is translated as CASGIAYNEQFF.

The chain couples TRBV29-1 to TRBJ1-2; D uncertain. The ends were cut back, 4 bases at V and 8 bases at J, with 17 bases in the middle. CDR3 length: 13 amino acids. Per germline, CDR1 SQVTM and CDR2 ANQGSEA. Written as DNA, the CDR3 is TGCAGCGTTGTGCCGGTCCCGAACCGCGGCTACACCTTC. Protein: CSVVPVPNRGYTF.

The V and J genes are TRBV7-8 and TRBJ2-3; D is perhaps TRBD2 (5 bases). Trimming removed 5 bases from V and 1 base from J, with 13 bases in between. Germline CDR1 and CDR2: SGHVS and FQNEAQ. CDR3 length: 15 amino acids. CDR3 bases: TGTGCCAGCAGCCGCTCTAGTAGCGGCACAGATACGCAGTATTTT. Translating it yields CASSRSSSGTDTQYF.

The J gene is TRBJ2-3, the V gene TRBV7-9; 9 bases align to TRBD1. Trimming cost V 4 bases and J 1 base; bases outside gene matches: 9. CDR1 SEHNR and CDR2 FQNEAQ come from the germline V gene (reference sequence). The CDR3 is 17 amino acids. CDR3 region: CASSSLRDRVRTDTQYF. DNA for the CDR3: TGTGCCAGCAGCTCCCTCCGGGACAGGGTTCGCACAGATACGCAGTATTTT.

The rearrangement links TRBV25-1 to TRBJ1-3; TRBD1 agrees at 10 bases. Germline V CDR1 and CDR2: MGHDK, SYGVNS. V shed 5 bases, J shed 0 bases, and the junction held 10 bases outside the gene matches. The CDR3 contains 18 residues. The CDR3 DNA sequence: TGTGCCAGCAGTTCGGCCGGGACAGGGGTCTACTCTGGAAACACCATATATTTT. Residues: CASSSAGTGVYSGNTIYF.

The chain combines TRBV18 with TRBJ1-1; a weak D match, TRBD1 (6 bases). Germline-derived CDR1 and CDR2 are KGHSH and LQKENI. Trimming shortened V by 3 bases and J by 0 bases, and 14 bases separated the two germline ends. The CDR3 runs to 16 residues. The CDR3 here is CASSPGKAGVNTEAFF. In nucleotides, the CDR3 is TGTGCCAGCTCACCGGGGAAGGCAGGGGTGAACACTGAAGCTTTCTTT.

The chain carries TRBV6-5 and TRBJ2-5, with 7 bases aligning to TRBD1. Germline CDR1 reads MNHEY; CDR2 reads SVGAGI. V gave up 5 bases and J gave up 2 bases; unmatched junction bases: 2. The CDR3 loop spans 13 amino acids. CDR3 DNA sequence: TGTGCCAGCAGTAACAGGGGACAAGAGACCCAGTACTTC. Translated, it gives CASSNRGQETQYF.

The CDR3 sequence: CSVGADGYTF. The DNA for the CDR3 is TGCAGCGTTGGGGCAGATGGCTACACCTTC. The chain is built from TRBV29-1 and TRBJ1-2, with D unclear. CDR1 and CDR2 from the germline V gene are SQVTM and ANQGSEA. V gave up 4 bases and J gave up 6 bases, with 6 bases separating them. CDR3 length: 10 amino acids.

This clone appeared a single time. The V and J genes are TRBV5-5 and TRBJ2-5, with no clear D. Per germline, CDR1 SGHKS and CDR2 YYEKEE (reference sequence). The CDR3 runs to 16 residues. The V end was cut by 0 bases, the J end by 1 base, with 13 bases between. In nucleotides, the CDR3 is TGTGCCAGCAGCTTGGGGTACCTCGGGCGCCAAGAGACCCAGTACTTC. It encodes CASSLGYLGRQETQYF.

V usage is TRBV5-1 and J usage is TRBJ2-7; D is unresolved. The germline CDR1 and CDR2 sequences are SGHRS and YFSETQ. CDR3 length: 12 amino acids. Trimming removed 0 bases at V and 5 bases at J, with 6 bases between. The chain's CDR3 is CASSLVSHEQYF. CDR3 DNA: TGCGCCAGCAGCTTGGTTTCTCACGAGCAGTACTTC.

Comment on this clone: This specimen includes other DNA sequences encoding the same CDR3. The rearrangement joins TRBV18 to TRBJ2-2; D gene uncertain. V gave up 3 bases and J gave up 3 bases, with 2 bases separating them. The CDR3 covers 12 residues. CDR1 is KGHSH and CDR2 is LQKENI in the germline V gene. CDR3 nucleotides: TGTGCCAGCTCACCTGACACCGGGGAGCTGTTTTTT. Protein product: CASSPDTGELFF.

CDR3 nucleotide sequence: TGTGCCAGCAGTACTGGGACTAGCGGGAGAAGCGAGCAGTTCTTC. Its translation: CASSTGTSGRSEQFF. V usage is TRBV6-5 and J usage is TRBJ2-1; 14 bases line up with TRBD2. Germline loops: CDR1 MNHEY, CDR2 SVGAGI. There are 15 residues in the CDR3. With V trimmed by 5 bases and J by 10 bases, 7 bases remained unmatched.

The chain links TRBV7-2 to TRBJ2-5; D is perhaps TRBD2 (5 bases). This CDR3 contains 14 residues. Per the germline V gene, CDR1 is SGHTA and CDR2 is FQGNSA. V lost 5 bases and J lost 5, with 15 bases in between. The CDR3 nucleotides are TGTGCCAGCAGCCGCCCCGGGGTGTGGGAGACCCAGTACTTC. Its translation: CASSRPGVWETQYF. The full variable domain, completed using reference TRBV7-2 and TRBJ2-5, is GAGVSQSPSNKVTEKGKDVELRCDPISGHTALYWYRQSLGQGLEFLIYFQGNSAPDKSGLPSDRFSAERTGGSVSTLTIQRTQQEDSAVYLCASSRPGVWETQYFGPGTRLLVL.

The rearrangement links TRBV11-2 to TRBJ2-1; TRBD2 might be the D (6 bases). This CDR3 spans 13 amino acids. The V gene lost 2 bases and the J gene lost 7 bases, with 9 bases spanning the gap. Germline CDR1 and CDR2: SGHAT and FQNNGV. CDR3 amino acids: CASSLFAGNEQFF. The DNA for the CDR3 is TGTGCCAGCAGCTTATTTGCGGGAAATGAGCAGTTCTTC.

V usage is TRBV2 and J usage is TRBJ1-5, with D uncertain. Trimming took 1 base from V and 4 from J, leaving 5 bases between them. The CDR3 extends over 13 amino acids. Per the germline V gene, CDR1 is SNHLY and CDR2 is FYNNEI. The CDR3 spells CASSEERNQPQHF. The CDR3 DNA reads TGTGCCAGCAGTGAAGAGAGAAATCAGCCCCAGCATTTT.

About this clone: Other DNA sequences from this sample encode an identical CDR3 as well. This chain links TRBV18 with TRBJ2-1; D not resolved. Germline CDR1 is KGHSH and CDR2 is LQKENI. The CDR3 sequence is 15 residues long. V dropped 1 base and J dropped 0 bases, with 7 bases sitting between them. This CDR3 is CASSPLESSYNEQFF. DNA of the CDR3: TGTGCCAGCTCACCACTGGAGAGCTCCTACAATGAGCAGTTCTTC.

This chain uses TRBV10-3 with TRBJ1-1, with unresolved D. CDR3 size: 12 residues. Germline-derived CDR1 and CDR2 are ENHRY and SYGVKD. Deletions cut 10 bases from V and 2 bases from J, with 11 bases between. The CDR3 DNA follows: TGTGCCACCGCCCCGGGAAACACTGAAGCTTTCTTT. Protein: CATAPGNTEAFF.

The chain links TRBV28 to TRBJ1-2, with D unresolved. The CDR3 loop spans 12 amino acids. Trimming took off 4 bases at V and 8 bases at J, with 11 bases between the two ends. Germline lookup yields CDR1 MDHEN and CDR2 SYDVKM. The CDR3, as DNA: TGTGCCAGCAGTTCCCTAAAGGCAGGCTACACCTTC. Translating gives CASSSLKAGYTF.

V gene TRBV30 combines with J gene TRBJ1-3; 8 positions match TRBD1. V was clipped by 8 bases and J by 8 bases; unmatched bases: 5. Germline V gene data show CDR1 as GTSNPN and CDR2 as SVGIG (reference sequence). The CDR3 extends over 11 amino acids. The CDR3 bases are TGTGCCGGGCACAGGGGGGACACCATATATTTT. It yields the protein CAGHRGDTIYF.

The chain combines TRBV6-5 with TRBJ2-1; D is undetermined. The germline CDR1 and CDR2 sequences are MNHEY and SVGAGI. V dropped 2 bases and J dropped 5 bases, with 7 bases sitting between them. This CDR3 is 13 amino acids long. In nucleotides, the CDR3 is TGTGCCAGCAGTTACGCACAGCACAATGAGCAGTTCTTC. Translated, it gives CASSYAQHNEQFF.

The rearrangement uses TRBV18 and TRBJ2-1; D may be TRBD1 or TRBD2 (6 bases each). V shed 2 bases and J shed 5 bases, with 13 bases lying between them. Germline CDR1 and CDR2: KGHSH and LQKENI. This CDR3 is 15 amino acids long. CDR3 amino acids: CASSPGGLNDNEQFF. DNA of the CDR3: TGTGCCAGCTCACCAGGGGGGCTTAACGACAATGAGCAGTTCTTC. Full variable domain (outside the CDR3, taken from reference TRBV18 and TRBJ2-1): NAGVMQNPRHLVRRRGQEARLRCSPMKGHSHVYWYRQLPEEGLKFMVYLQKENIIDESGMPKERFSAEFPKEGPSILRIQQVVRGDSAAYFCASSPGGLNDNEQFFGPGTRLTVL.

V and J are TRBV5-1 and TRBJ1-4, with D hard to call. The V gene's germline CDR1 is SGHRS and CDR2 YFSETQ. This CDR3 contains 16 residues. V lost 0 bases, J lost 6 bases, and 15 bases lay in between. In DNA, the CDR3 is TGCGCCAGCAGCTTGGCCCCAGGAGCGAGTGATGAAAAACTGTTTTTT. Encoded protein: CASSLAPGASDEKLFF.

CDR3 residues: CASSLVSNEQFF. The CDR3, as DNA: TGTGCCAGCAGTTTAGTTAGCAATGAGCAGTTCTTC. The V call is TRBV28, the J call TRBJ2-1; D is ambiguous. The CDR3 runs to 12 residues. Germline CDR1 reads MDHEN; CDR2 reads SYDVKM. V lost 2 bases to trimming and J lost 6 bases, with 5 bases between them.

The CDR3 DNA sequence: TGTGCCAGCAGTTTGTCGGGACGGAATTACGAGCAGTACTTC. Translation gives CASSLSGRNYEQYF. The chain combines TRBV7-6 with TRBJ2-7, with D perhaps TRBD1 or TRBD2 (5 bases each). Germline V gives CDR1 SGHVS, CDR2 FNYEAQ. The CDR3 spans 14 residues. The V end was cut by 6 bases, the J end by 4 bases, with 16 bases between.